One and the same sample provided the 15 T cell receptor beta chains below, sequenced in a study of blood T cell repertoires in COVID-19. TCRdb keeps only in-frame clones here, not all; method: immunoSEQ multiplex PCR. This sample carries hundreds of thousands of clones, roughly nine tenths of them seen once, and the ten largest clones take approximately 2.5%. The sequenced material came from PBMCs or T cells enriched from blood (not recorded which). The receptors stem from a woman aged 18-30 years who had recovered from COVID-19.

The rearrangement links TRBV12-3 or TRBV12-4 to TRBJ2-1, with a weak D call TRBD1 (5 bases). The length of the CDR3 is 13 residues. V was pared by 2 bases and J by 8 bases, with 10 bases between. Here the CDR3 reads CASSLPGAHEQFF. The CDR3 nucleotides read TGTGCCAGCAGTTTACCTGGGGCCCATGAGCAGTTCTTC.

The chain links TRBV3-1 (or the pseudogene TRBV3-2) to TRBJ2-5, with 8 positions matching TRBD2. The CDR3 spans 15 residues. Germline assignment: CDR1 LGHDT and CDR2 YNNKEL (reference sequence). J gave up 4 bases and V 2 bases, and 6 bases lay outside the gene matches. The CDR3 loop reads CASSQRGGRAETQYF. The CDR3 DNA reads TGTGCCAGCAGCCAACGGGGGGGGAGGGCAGAGACCCAGTACTTC.

This clone has only a few counts. The gene calls are TRBV12-5 and TRBJ1-5, with D unresolved. Germline-derived CDR1 and CDR2 are LGHNT and FRNRAP. This CDR3 is built from 12 residues. The germline V and J ends were trimmed by 6 bases and 3 bases, with 6 bases remaining between them. The CDR3 region has the DNA TGTGCTAGTGGGGCGGACAATCAGCCCCAGCATTTT. This encodes CASGADNQPQHF.

This chain connects TRBV18 to TRBJ2-7, with 7 nucleotides matching TRBD2. J was trimmed by 6 bases and V by 3 bases; bases with no gene match: 8. This CDR3 has 14 residues. The germline V gene encodes CDR1 KGHSH and CDR2 LQKENI. The CDR3 sequence is CASSPGGGTSEQYF. The CDR3 DNA sequence: TGTGCCAGCTCACCCGGGGGAGGGACGTCCGAGCAGTACTTC.

The chain employs TRBV7-9 and TRBJ1-1; 7 nucleotides align to TRBD1. The V segment lost 2 bases and the J segment 3 bases; nucleotides outside the gene matches: 3. Germline V gene lookup returns CDR1 SEHNR and CDR2 FQNEAQ (reference sequence). The CDR3 covers 14 residues. The CDR3 DNA is TGTGCCAGCAGCTTATCCAGGGGGTACACTGAAGCTTTCTTT. Its protein is CASSLSRGYTEAFF.

In its sample, this clone was seen once. The chain uses TRBV2 and TRBJ1-1, with D possibly TRBD1 on 6 matching bases. V was clipped by 2 bases and J by 0 bases, with 13 bases between them. The germline V gene encodes CDR1 SNHLY and CDR2 FYNNEI. The CDR3 is 16 residues long. The CDR3 protein is CASSELDSIMNTEAFF. CDR3 coding DNA: TGTGCCAGCAGTGAATTGGACAGTATTATGAACACTGAAGCTTTCTTT.

The CDR3 spells CASSSTGTGYNTEAFF. Written as DNA, the CDR3 is TGTGCCAGCAGCTCCACCGGGACAGGGTATAACACTGAAGCTTTCTTT. The chain employs TRBV5-6 and TRBJ1-1; 9 positions match TRBD1. V trimming: 3 bases; J trimming: 2 bases; junction bases outside the gene matches: 8. The CDR3 length is 16 residues. The germline CDR1 and CDR2 sequences are SGHDT and YYEEEE.

The chain uses TRBV24-1 and TRBJ1-2; 7 nucleotides agree with TRBD1. V was clipped by 9 bases and J by 4 bases; unmatched bases: 4. Germline loops: CDR1 KGHDR, CDR2 SFDVKD. The CDR3 sequence is 12 residues long. CDR3 in DNA: TGTGCCACCGGCAGGGGGGTCTATGGCTACACCTTC. Protein sequence: CATGRGVYGYTF.

The chain has TRBV4-1 and TRBJ2-2, with TRBD2 matching over 10 bases. The CDR3 covers 17 residues. After removal of 1 base from V and 4 bases from J, the junction contained 6 bases not matched to a gene. CDR1 and CDR2 (germline): MGHRA, YSYEKL. The CDR3 reads CASSQGLAGFATGELFF. CDR3 coding DNA: TGCGCCAGCAGCCAAGGACTAGCGGGCTTTGCCACCGGGGAGCTGTTTTTT.

This rearrangement joins TRBV3-1 (or the pseudogene TRBV3-2) to TRBJ1-1; a weak D match, TRBD1 (5 bases). Germline CDR1 and CDR2: LGHDT and YNNKEL (reference sequence). The V gene lost 3 bases and the J gene lost 7 bases, with 9 bases spanning the gap. CDR3 length: 12 residues. The CDR3 region is CASSQGGGEAFF. CDR3 nucleotide sequence: TGTGCCAGCAGCCAGGGGGGGGGTGAAGCTTTCTTT.

CDR3 sequence: CASSLEGTSGSMSTDTQYF. The CDR3 bases are TGCGCCAGCAGCTTGGAAGGGACTAGCGGGTCTATGTCGACAGATACGCAGTATTTT. This chain joins TRBV5-1 and TRBJ2-3; 12 bases match TRBD2. Germline V CDR1 and CDR2: SGHRS, YFSETQ. There are 19 residues in the CDR3. Losses at the gene ends were 0 bases for V and 3 bases for J; bases not matched to a gene: 11.

The V call is TRBV2, the J call TRBJ2-3, with 11 nucleotides matching TRBD2. Germline V CDR1 and CDR2: SNHLY, FYNNEI. The CDR3 sequence is 16 residues long. V lost 7 bases to trimming and J lost 0 bases; unmatched junction nucleotides: 6. CDR3 region: CASTALAGVSTDTQYF. The DNA of the CDR3 is TGTGCCAGCACCGCACTAGCGGGGGTTAGCACAGATACGCAGTATTTT.

This chain uses TRBV28 with TRBJ1-6; the D is unclear. The germline V gene encodes CDR1 MDHEN and CDR2 SYDVKM. The CDR3 totals 16 residues. The V gene lost 6 bases and the J gene lost 13 bases, with 25 bases spanning the gap. For the CDR3, the DNA is TGTGCCAGCAGCTCACTGGGGAGACCTATAATTCACCCCCTCCACTTT. Protein product: CASSSLGRPIIHPLHF. The variable domain in full, with the rest retrieved from reference TRBV28 and TRBJ1-6, is DVKVTQSSRYLVKRTGEKVFLECVQDMDHENMFWYRQDPGLGLRLIYFSYDVKMKEKGDIPEGYSVSREKKERFSLILESASTNQTSMYLCASSSLGRPIIHPLHFGNGTRLTVT.

V and J are TRBV28 and TRBJ1-3, with TRBD1 identical over 7 bases. Germline CDR1 and CDR2: MDHEN and SYDVKM. The CDR3 is 14 amino acids. V lost 5 bases to trimming and J lost 4 bases; unmatched junction nucleotides: 5. The CDR3 loop reads CASSPPGQGNTIYF. CDR3 nucleotide sequence: TGTGCCAGCAGTCCCCCGGGACAGGGAAACACCATATATTTT.

This clone was observed once. V and J are TRBV24-1 and TRBJ2-1; 9 positions agree with TRBD2. The ends lost 3 bases at V and 6 bases at J; junction bases unmatched: 11. In germline, CDR1 is KGHDR, CDR2 SFDVKD. The CDR3 length is 17 residues. CDR3 coding DNA: TGTGCCACCAGTGATCCAGGGGCGGGGGGGCCGTTCAATGAGCAGTTCTTC. Translation gives CATSDPGAGGPFNEQFF.